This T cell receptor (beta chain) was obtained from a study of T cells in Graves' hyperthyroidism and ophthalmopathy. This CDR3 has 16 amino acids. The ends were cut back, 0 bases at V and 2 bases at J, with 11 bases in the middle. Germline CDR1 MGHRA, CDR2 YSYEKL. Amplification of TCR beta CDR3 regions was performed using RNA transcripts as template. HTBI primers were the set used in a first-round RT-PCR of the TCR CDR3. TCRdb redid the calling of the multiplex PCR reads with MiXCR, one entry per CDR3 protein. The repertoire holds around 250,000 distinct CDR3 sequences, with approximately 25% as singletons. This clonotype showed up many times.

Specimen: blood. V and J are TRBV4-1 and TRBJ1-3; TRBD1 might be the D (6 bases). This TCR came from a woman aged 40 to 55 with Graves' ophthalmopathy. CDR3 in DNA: TGCGCCAGCAGCCAAGAGGAGGGGGTCACTGGAAACACCATATATTTT. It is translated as CASSQEEGVTGNTIYF.